This TCR beta chain originates from a study of T cells in Graves' hyperthyroidism and ophthalmopathy. Patients showing uncontrolled infection, other autoimmune disease, pregnancy or lactation were ineligible. This sample holds PBMCs from approximately 9 ml fresh peripheral blood. From RNA transcripts, TCR beta CDR3 regions were amplified. The primer set for the first-round RT-PCR of the TCR CDR3 was HTBI. Each CDR3 protein is one row after TCRdb ran MiXCR on the multiplex PCR reads. The table has approximately 600,000 distinct CDR3 sequences, about a fifth seen once. The CDR3 spans 15 residues. Trimming cost V 6 bases and J 5 bases; bases outside gene matches: 6.

Sample: blood. The receptor was isolated from a young man with Graves' ophthalmopathy. The chain employs TRBV12-3 or TRBV12-4 and TRBJ2-2, with 10 positions matching TRBD2. Written as DNA, the CDR3 is TGTGCCAGCAGGCAAGCGGGAGGGCGAACCGGGGAGCTGTTTTTT. It translates to CASRQAGGRTGELFF.